The rows below give T cell receptor beta chains drawn from one sample of a study of blood T cell dynamics during melanoma immunotherapy. The table came from immunoSEQ multiplex PCR; TCRdb's copy has only in-frame clones and leaves some out. This sample has approximately 12,000 clones; about 86% occur once, and the top ten carry 4.4%. The material sequenced was blood, taken from a patient treated with checkpoint blockade. The receptors come from a human donor with melanoma. The CDR3 runs from the conserved cysteine through the conserved F or W. The order of the fields is clone size, V gene, CDR3 protein. The size of a clone is reported for some rows only, either as once, few or many, or as a class for expanded clones.

clone_size: .; v_call: TRBV6-6; cdr3_aa: CASSREGGFYGYTF
clone_size: .; v_call: TRBV5-4; cdr3_aa: CASSLGLAGAGNEQFF
clone_size: .; v_call: TRBV18; cdr3_aa: CASSPPQGVSEAFF
clone_size: .; v_call: TRBV20-1; cdr3_aa: CSAGQGREQYF
clone_size: .; v_call: TRBV11-2; cdr3_aa: CASRMTARGRGVDTQYF
clone_size: .; v_call: TRBV15; cdr3_aa: CATSRAPASTGELFF
clone_size: .; v_call: TRBV7-9; cdr3_aa: CASSPGQGVANTGELFF
clone_size: .; v_call: TRBV27; cdr3_aa: CASSPDRGYVRDEQYF
clone_size: .; v_call: TRBV7-9; cdr3_aa: CASSLGVAGEQYF
clone_size: .; v_call: TRBV21-1; cdr3_aa: CASSKGRGDSNYGYTF
clone_size: .; v_call: TRBV11-2; cdr3_aa: CASNFNSRVRYSYEQYF
clone_size: .; v_call: TRBV11-2; cdr3_aa: CASSLTSGGLWYEQYF
clone_size: .; v_call: TRBV30; cdr3_aa: CAWSVRGLTTGTYGYTF
clone_size: .; v_call: TRBV6-1; cdr3_aa: CASSFGDDTQYF
clone_size: .; v_call: TRBV7-3; cdr3_aa: CASSLGQGLQTQYF
clone_size: once; v_call: TRBV27; cdr3_aa: CASRRQGGNTEAFF
clone_size: .; v_call: TRBV9; cdr3_aa: CASSVVDKNTDTQYF
clone_size: .; v_call: TRBV5-4; cdr3_aa: CASSLESGYEQYF
clone_size: once; v_call: TRBV5-1; cdr3_aa: CASSLPGLARTDTQYF
clone_size: .; v_call: TRBV11-2; cdr3_aa: CASRRPGGTSYTDTQYF
clone_size: .; v_call: TRBV7-3; cdr3_aa: CASSLKGVGTDTQYF
clone_size: .; v_call: TRBV7-2; cdr3_aa: CASSYHTGTGGSAFF
clone_size: .; v_call: TRBV12-5; cdr3_aa: CASGLVLTRQEDSGANVLTF
clone_size: .; v_call: TRBV12-2; cdr3_aa: CASRFTSGQETQYF
clone_size: .; v_call: TRBV15; cdr3_aa: CATSRGTGKASPLHF
clone_size: .; v_call: TRBV10-3; cdr3_aa: CAISGQGTSGEQYF
clone_size: .; v_call: TRBV5-1; cdr3_aa: CASSSGQTTNYGYTF